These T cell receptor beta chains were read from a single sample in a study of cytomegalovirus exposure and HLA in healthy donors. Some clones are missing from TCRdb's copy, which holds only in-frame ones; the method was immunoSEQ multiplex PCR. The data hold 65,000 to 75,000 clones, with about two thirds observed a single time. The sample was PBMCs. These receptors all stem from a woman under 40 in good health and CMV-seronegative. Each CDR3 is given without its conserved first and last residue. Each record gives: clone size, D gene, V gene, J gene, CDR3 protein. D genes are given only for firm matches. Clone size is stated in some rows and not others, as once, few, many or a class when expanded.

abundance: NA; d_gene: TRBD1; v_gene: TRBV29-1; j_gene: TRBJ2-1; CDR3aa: SVTGGNNEQF
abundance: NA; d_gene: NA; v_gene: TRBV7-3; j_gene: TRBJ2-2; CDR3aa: ASSLNPGSAGELF
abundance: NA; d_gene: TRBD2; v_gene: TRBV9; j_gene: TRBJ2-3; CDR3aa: ASSVTLAGGRGTDTQY
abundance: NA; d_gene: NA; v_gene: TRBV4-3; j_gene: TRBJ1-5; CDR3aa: ASSQGHNSNQPQH
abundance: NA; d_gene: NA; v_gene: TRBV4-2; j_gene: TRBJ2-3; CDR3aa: ASSPGGSTDTQY
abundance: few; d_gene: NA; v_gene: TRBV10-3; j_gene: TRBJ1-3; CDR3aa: AISQGFSGNTIY
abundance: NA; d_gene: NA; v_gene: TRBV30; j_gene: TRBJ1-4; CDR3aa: AWRITTGNEKLF
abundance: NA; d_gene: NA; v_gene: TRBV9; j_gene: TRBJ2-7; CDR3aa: ASSVFKQKAAYEQY
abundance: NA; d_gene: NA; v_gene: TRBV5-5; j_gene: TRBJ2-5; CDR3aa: ASSFANSSFQETQY
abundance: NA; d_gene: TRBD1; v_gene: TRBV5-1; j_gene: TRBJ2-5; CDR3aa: ASRQGAQDGETQY
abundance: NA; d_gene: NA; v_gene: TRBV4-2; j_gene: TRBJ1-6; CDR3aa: ASSQNVRDTHSPLH
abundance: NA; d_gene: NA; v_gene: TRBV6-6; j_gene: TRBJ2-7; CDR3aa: ASTPPGAEYEQY
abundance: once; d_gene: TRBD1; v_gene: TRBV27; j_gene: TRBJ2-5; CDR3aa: ASSILPGTGAETQY
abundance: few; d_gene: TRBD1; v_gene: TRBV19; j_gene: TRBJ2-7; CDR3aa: ASSTGTGDLYEQY
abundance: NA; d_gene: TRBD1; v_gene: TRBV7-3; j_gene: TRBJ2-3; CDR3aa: ASAKGAATDTQY
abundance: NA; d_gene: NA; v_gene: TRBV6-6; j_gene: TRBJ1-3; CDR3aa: ASSYGGADGNTIY
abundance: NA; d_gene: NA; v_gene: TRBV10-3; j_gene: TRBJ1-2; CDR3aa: AIASPGGSGYT
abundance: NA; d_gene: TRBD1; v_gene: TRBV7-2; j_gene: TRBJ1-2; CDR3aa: ASSPDRGSYGYT
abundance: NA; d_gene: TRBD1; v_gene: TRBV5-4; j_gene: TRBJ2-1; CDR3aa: ASSLKQGIPGEQF
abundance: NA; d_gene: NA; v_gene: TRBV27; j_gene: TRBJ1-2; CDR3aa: ASSLSAGEWDYGYT
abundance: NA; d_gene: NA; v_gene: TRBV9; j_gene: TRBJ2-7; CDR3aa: ASSVRDSEEQY
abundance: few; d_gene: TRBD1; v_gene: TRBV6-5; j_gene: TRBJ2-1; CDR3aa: ASSWGQSAYNEQF
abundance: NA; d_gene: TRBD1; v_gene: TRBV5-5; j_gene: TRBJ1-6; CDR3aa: ASSGTGRDNSPLH
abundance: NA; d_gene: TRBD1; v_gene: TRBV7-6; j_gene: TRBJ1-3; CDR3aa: ASSGTGVHSGNTIY
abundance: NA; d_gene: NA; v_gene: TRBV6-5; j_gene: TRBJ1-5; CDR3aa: ASSYQGGANQPQH